This T cell receptor beta chain derives from a study of blood T cells in healthy people across ages. CDR1 LNHNV and CDR2 YYDKDF come from the germline V gene (reference sequence). The ends were cut back, 3 bases at V and 0 bases at J, with 15 bases in the middle. CDR3 length: 16 residues. A second PCR, run for about 6 to 11 cycles, used a sample-barcoded 5' primer plus a J-beta primer mix. TCRdb redid the calling of the 5' RACE reads with MiXCR, one entry per CDR3 protein. The sample shows hundreds of thousands of distinct CDR3 sequences, over 40% of them seen only once. The sequence derives from a woman older than 75 in good health. The sequenced sample was blood. The J gene is TRBJ2-7, the V gene TRBV15; no clear D. This CDR3 reads CATSRVTTLSSYEQYF. CDR3 nucleotide sequence: TGTGCCACCAGCAGGGTTACTACATTGAGCTCCTACGAGCAGTACTTC.